These 7 T cell receptor beta chains were sequenced from one sample in a study of T-cell memory formation after mild COVID-19. One entry per CDR3 protein, called by TCRdb with MiXCR from the 5' RACE reads. In the table there are around 340,000 distinct CDR3 sequences, approximately 15% of which are singletons. The sequenced sample was PBMCs or a T cell subset sorted from them (not recorded which). Receptor source: a man aged 18-30 years who had mild COVID-19 (a few samples of this study predate the infection). Cell type and time point are not known.

In this sample, this clonotype turned up a few times. The chain joins TRBV12-3 or TRBV12-4 to TRBJ2-3, with TRBD2 as a possible D gene (5 bases). Trimming took 6 bases from V and 6 from J, leaving 13 bases between them. This CDR3 contains 13 residues. Here the CDR3 reads CASSQFRRDTQYF. In nucleotides, the CDR3 is TGTGCCAGCAGCCAATTTAGGAGGGATACGCAGTATTTT.

The chain uses TRBV5-4 and TRBJ2-2, with 11 bases lining up with TRBD2. This CDR3 comprises 18 residues. The junction had 10 bases not matched to a gene; V was cut back by 6 bases and J by 0 bases. CDR1 is SGHNT, CDR2 YYREEE, per germline (reference sequence). DNA for the CDR3: TGTGCCAGCACCCAAGAAGTAGCGGGGGGGCCGAACACCGGGGAGCTGTTTTTT. Encoded protein: CASTQEVAGGPNTGELFF. The full variable domain, rest sourced from reference TRBV5-4 and TRBJ2-2, is ETGVTQSPTHLIKTRGQQVTLRCSSQSGHNTVSWYQQALGQGPQFIFQYYREEENGRGNFPPRFSGLQFPNYSSELNVNALELDDSALYLCASTQEVAGGPNTGELFFGEGSRLTVL.

This clonotype was observed at least ten times. This chain uses TRBV5-1 with TRBJ2-2; D remains unclear. The CDR3 loop spans 12 amino acids. The V end lost 2 bases, the J end lost 8 bases, and 7 bases lay between the germline ends. Germline V gene data show CDR1 as SGHRS and CDR2 as YFSETQ. In DNA, the CDR3 is TGCGCCAGCAGCTTCGAACCTGGGGAGCTGTTTTTT. It is translated as CASSFEPGELFF.

This chain uses TRBV6-5 with TRBJ2-2, with TRBD2 identical over 13 bases. The CDR3 runs 18 residues. Trimming took 5 bases from V and 3 from J; bases not matched to a gene: 9. CDR1 is MNHEY, CDR2 SVGAGI, per germline. Here the CDR3 DNA reads TGTGCCAGCAGTGTGACTAGCGGGGGGCATTTGGACACCGGGGAGCTGTTTTTT. Protein product: CASSVTSGGHLDTGELFF.

This sequence joins TRBV2 and TRBJ2-2, with D perhaps matching TRBD1 (6 bases). The V and J ends lost 8 bases and 5 bases respectively, with 9 bases between them. Germline V lookup: CDR1 SNHLY, CDR2 FYNNEI. This CDR3 region has 12 residues. The CDR3 coding sequence is TGTGCCAGCGCAGGGGAAACCGGGGAGCTGTTTTTT. It yields the protein CASAGETGELFF.

The CDR3 spells CASSPTSPEQFF. The DNA of the CDR3 is TGTGCCAGCAGCCCGACTAGCCCAGAGCAGTTCTTC. The chain carries TRBV7-9 and TRBJ2-1; 7 bases agree with TRBD2. This CDR3 comprises 12 residues. Looked up from germline, CDR1 is SEHNR and CDR2 is FQNEAQ (reference sequence). J lost 10 bases, V lost 5 bases, and 5 bases had no gene match. The full variable domain, its missing parts supplied by reference TRBV7-9 and TRBJ2-1, is DTGVSQNPRHKITKRGQNVTFRCDPISEHNRLYWYRQTLGQGPEFLTYFQNEAQLEKSRLLSDRFSAERPKGSFSTLEIQRTEQGDSAMYLCASSPTSPEQFFGPGTRLTVL.

The rearrangement joins TRBV10-2 to TRBJ2-1; D might be TRBD1 (6 bases). The CDR3 totals 11 residues. Germline CDR1 WSHSY, CDR2 SAAADI. V was cut by 1 base and J by 13 bases, with 8 bases left in between. The CDR3 coding sequence is TGCGCCAGCAGTGAGTGGACAGTCCAGTTCTTC. As protein: CASSEWTVQFF.